The entry that follows covers one T cell receptor (beta chain) sequence. This clone was picked up a small number of times. Its antigen remains unidentified. One base away there is no much larger clone; base qualities are not given. These data originate in a study of sequential checkpoint blockade in melanoma (dated by TCRdb to the late 2010s). Describing the broader study: Patients were randomized 1:1 to first-line nivolumab followed by ipilimumab (arm A) or ipilimumab followed by nivolumab (arm B). Maintenance nivolumab came after each of the two trial sequences. DNA from approximately 99 pretreatment melanoma tumor samples underwent TCRbeta immunosequencing. About 24 patients had matched tumor biopsies taken before treatment and at week 13, after single-agent nivolumab (arm A) or ipilimumab (arm B). The same lesion was the source of approximately 81% of the matched pre- and post-treatment tumor biopsy pairs. What the research found in general, with its limitations: Achieving clinical benefit was about 30 times more likely for patients whose tumor T-cell fraction and clonality increased by week 13. Tumor T-cell fraction and clonality correlated with PD-L1 staining and CD8+ T-cell counts but not with mutational load. Validation of the response-prediction model combining TCR metrics and mutation burden is needed in larger, independent patient cohorts. Small sample sizes and reduced statistical power limited the analyses of tumor T-cell fraction within each arm. In the nivolumab-first arm (arm A), pretreatment tumor TIL clonality was associated with response (P = .04).

The treatment or condition label for this specimen denotes: randomized to nivolumab then ipilimumab (arm A) or the reverse (arm B). None of the trial patients had been given prior DNA-damaging chemotherapy. CheckMate 064, a randomized, open-label phase II trial of sequential checkpoint blockade, was the source of the samples, all of which came from patients with melanoma. Genomic DNA from formalin-fixed paraffin-embedded (FFPE) tissue samples was used for tumor TCR sequencing. The immunoSEQ Assay was used to immunosequence TCRbeta CDR3 regions from genomic DNA. Genomic DNA was amplified by bias-controlled multiplex PCR before high-throughput sequencing. The authors' analysis ran thus. To quantify the absolute abundance of each unique TCRbeta CDR3 region, the sequences were collapsed and filtered. Clonality, defined as 1 minus Pielou's evenness, was calculated using only productive rearrangements. To compute tumor T-cell fraction, TCRbeta template counts were normalized to usable DNA, with usable DNA estimated from several housekeeping genes. A previously published method was used to identify clones whose frequencies were significantly greater in on-treatment samples than in baseline samples. In its TCRdb copy, this immuneACCESS table keeps in-frame sequences only and misses some clones. Where compared with another copy, unresolved V genes explain less than half of these, and the others have no known cause. The D gene and trimming were derived from the DNA, and the V and J assignments and clone size from that table. Counted in this sample were about 5,600 clones; approximately 29% of them appeared once. The ten largest clones represent over 8.5% of the sample.

The CDR3 starts with the cysteine, ends with the phenylalanine, and has 14 residues. Just the 42-base CDR3 DNA is kept, in frame starting at base 1. The germline V gene supplies CDR1 MNHGY and CDR2 SAAAGT. Trimming leaves V shorter by 6 bases and J shorter by 10 bases, with the junction holding 7 bases beyond the gene matches. The TCR was taken from a human donor with melanoma. The sequence joins TRBV6-8 to TRBJ1-6, with TRBD1 identical over 9 junction bases. This sample comprised tumor tissue (inferred from file names), obtained from a patient given nivolumab and ipilimumab in sequence. CDR3 sequence: CASRGTGTESPLHF. The bases read TGTGCCAGCAGGGGGACAGGGACGGAATCACCCCTCCACTTT.